This is a list of T cell receptor beta chains from one sample in a study of T-cell reconstitution after alpha-beta-depleted transplantation in children. TCRdb reanalysed the PCR reads using MiXCR and keeps one entry per CDR3 protein. Of approximately 400,000 distinct CDR3 sequences listed, 15% to 20% are singletons. The material was PBMCs, mostly from graft donor cells, obtained 360 days after TCRalphabeta/CD19-depleted stem cell transplant. The origin of the receptors is a boy less than two years old who had a stem cell transplant for Wiskott-Aldrich syndrome, so the T cells may come from the graft donor. The CDR3 runs from the conserved cysteine through the conserved F or W. Fields, in order: CDR3 protein, D gene, V gene. D genes are given only for firm matches.

cdr3_aa: CASSLSGNTEAFF
d_call: -
v_call: TRBV12-3/TRBV12-4

cdr3_aa: CATSDTGLAGHRNEQFF
d_call: TRBD2
v_call: TRBV24-1

cdr3_aa: CATQVGGAYNEQFF
d_call: -
v_call: TRBV24-1

cdr3_aa: CASSYTGGGLLYEQYF
d_call: -
v_call: TRBV6-5

cdr3_aa: CSALTGPGYTF
d_call: TRBD1
v_call: TRBV20-1

cdr3_aa: CASSREREGRDEQYF
d_call: TRBD2
v_call: TRBV4-3

cdr3_aa: CSARVLAGGKKETQYF
d_call: TRBD2
v_call: TRBV20-1

cdr3_aa: CASSPTGPGELFF
d_call: -
v_call: TRBV7-9

cdr3_aa: CASSYWGQNSNQPQHF
d_call: TRBD1
v_call: TRBV6-2/TRBV6-3

cdr3_aa: CASRGLASNEQYF
d_call: -
v_call: TRBV12-3/TRBV12-4

cdr3_aa: CASSFQPGTQETQYF
d_call: -
v_call: TRBV5-1

cdr3_aa: CASSPDGSLAGPYEQYF
d_call: TRBD2
v_call: TRBV10-2

cdr3_aa: CSVASRYQETQYF
d_call: -
v_call: TRBV29-1

cdr3_aa: CASSREGPYEQYF
d_call: -
v_call: TRBV7-9

cdr3_aa: CASSHKGRKNYGYTF
d_call: -
v_call: TRBV4-1